One and the same sample provided the 25 T cell receptor beta chains below, sequenced in a study of tumor and adjacent non-tumor tissue in lung cancer. Three rounds of nested PCR, following a modified ARM-PCR protocol, produced the TCRbeta library. A single record per CDR3 protein comes from TCRdb applying MiXCR to the multiplex PCR reads. The top ten clones hold about a fifth of a sample with fewer than 90,000 distinct CDR3 sequences, about 77% of them seen once. No cell sorting was done before RNA was extracted from the tissue. The normal lung tissue was taken more than 3 cm from the tumor edge. Material for sequencing was distant non-tumor lung tissue. All receptors come from a woman in her forties or fifties with non-small cell lung cancer.

Worth noting for this clonotype: No conserved phenylalanine or tryptophan ends this CDR3, so it is likely a read error. It is unclear where the CDR3 begins or ends on the DNA, so no DNA is shown, and the CDR3 is as TCRdb lists it. The chain is built from TRBV4-2 and TRBJ1-2. The CDR3 is 14 residues long, ends included. Germline CDR1 LGHNA, CDR2 YNFKEQ. The CDR3 here is CASSQELTMGGYTC.

Remarks on this clonotype: A read error may be the cause here, since a much bigger clone is one base away. The conserved phenylalanine or tryptophan is not found at the CDR3 terminus, so this likely reflects a read error. CDR3 protein: CASSLGSGPTEAFL. The DNA for the CDR3 is TGCGCCAGCAGCTTGGGCAGTGGGCCCACTGAAGCTTTCCTT. The J gene is TRBJ1-1, the V gene TRBV5-1; D not certain. Germline values: CDR1 SGHRS, CDR2 YFSETQ. The CDR3 totals 14 residues. V was clipped by 0 bases and J by 4 bases, with 10 bases between them.

As to this clonotype: An end of the junction differs from the germline gene, which may be a read error. This chain links TRBV6-1 with TRBJ2-1; a possible D gene is TRBD1 (5 bases). The V gene's germline CDR1 is MNHNS and CDR2 SASEGT. CDR3 length: 14 amino acids. CDR3 region: CASSDGALNNEEFF. The CDR3 nucleotides are TGTGCCAGCAGTGATGGGGCCCTTAATAATGAGGAGTTCTTC.

Only one count was recorded for this clonotype. At one end, the junction sequence differs from germline, possibly due to a read error. The gene calls are TRBV6-1 and TRBJ1-4; 8 nucleotides match TRBD1. The CDR3 loop spans 17 amino acids. The germline gives CDR1 MNHNS, CDR2 SASEGT. The CDR3 DNA reads as TGTACCAGCAGTGACCACCTCGGCGGGACAGGCAATGTAAAACTGTTTTTT. Its protein is CTSSDHLGGTGNVKLFF.

This clonotype was detected only a few times. An end of the junction does not agree with germline; a read error may underlie this. V is TRBV12-3 or TRBV12-4 and J is TRBJ2-5; D uncertain. The CDR3 sequence is 12 residues long. CDR3 sequence reads: CAISWVQEAQYF. The DNA of the CDR3 is TGTGCCATCAGTTGGGTCCAAGAGGCCCAGTACTTC.

As for this clonotype: A read error may produce the germline difference seen at one junction end. The gene calls are TRBV12-3 or TRBV12-4 and TRBJ1-1; 7 bases match TRBD1. There are 14 residues in the CDR3. The CDR3 DNA sequence: TGTGCCAGTAGCCAGACAGGGCTGAACACTGAAGCTTCCTTT. It encodes CASSQTGLNTEASF.

On this clonotype itself: Its ends do not fully match the called genes, so a read error is possible. The chain combines TRBV10-1 with TRBJ2-7; a weak D match, TRBD1 (6 bases). Germline values: CDR1 WNHNN, CDR2 SYGVQD (reference sequence). The CDR3 extends over 16 amino acids. CDR3 DNA sequence: TGCGCCAGCGGTGAGACCCGAGGGGGATCCGCCTACGACCAGTACTTC. Protein sequence: CASGETRGGSAYDQYF.

For this clonotype: Compared with germline, one end of the junction differs, possibly owing to a read error. The V gene is TRBV11-2, the J gene TRBJ2-3; D not resolved. The CDR3 runs to 16 residues. CDR1 is SGHAT, CDR2 FQNNGV, per germline. The DNA of the CDR3 is TGTGCCATCAGCCCAGTGGGTCACCCGCTTCCAGATACGCAGTATTTT. Its protein is CAISPVGHPLPDTQYF.

A remark on this clonotype: The junction and the germline gene differ at one end; a read error may be behind it. The rearrangement joins TRBV6-2 or TRBV6-3 to TRBJ1-1, with a tentative D call TRBD1 (5 bases). The CDR3 contains 14 residues. Germline assignment: CDR1 MNHEY and CDR2 SVGEGT. The CDR3 loop reads CAISYLDRGAMAFF. The CDR3 DNA reads TGTGCCATCAGTTACCTCGATAGGGGAGCGATGGCTTTCTTT.

This rearrangement joins TRBV6-1 to TRBJ2-7; maybe TRBD2 (5 bases). Trimming stripped 10 bases from V and 3 bases from J, with 28 bases between. The CDR3 contains 17 residues. CDR1 is MNHNS and CDR2 is SASEGT in the germline V gene. The CDR3 coding sequence is TGTGCCAACACTATAAGATTAACCGGTACGGGGAGCTACGAGCAGTACTTC. Residues: CANTIRLTGTGSYEQYF.

The V and J genes are TRBV7-9 and TRBJ2-3, with D possibly matching TRBD2 (5 bases). Germline assignment: CDR1 SEHNR and CDR2 FQNEAQ (reference sequence). Trimming shortened V by 5 bases and J by 2 bases, and 17 bases separated the two germline ends. This CDR3 is built from 16 residues. The CDR3 sequence: CASSRPSGPTTDTQYF. The CDR3 nucleotides read TGTGCCAGCAGCCGTCCGAGCGGACCCACCACAGATACGCAGTATTTT.

This clonotype has just a few counts. This may stem from a read error, because a much larger clone lies one nucleotide away. The genes are TRBV7-9 and TRBJ2-2; TRBD1 agrees at 7 bases. The CDR3 has 15 residues. From germline, CDR1 is SEHNR and CDR2 FQNEAQ (reference sequence). J gave up 0 bases and V 7 bases, and 5 bases lay outside the gene matches. This CDR3 is CASNSTGSNTGELFF. CDR3 DNA: TGTGCCAGCAACTCGACAGGGTCGAACACCGGGGAGCTGTTTTTT.

To note about this clonotype: This likely comes from a read error, as the CDR3 has no conserved phenylalanine or tryptophan at its end. This sequence joins TRBV9 and TRBJ2-5; 10 nucleotides line up with TRBD2. From germline, CDR1 is SGDLS and CDR2 YYNGEE. This CDR3 spans 16 amino acids. The CDR3 is CASRVEETSGLETQYS. As DNA, the CDR3 is TGTGCCAGCAGAGTAGAGGAGACTAGCGGGCTAGAGACCCAGTACTCC.

This clonotype was counted only a few times. The chain joins TRBV20-1 to TRBJ1-1; D possibly corresponds to TRBD1 (5 bases). Germline loops: CDR1 DFQATT, CDR2 SNEGSKA (reference sequence). The CDR3 runs 13 residues. With 1 base removed from V and 1 base from J, the gap between germline ends came to 7 bases. In nucleotides, the CDR3 is TGCAGTGCTAGAGGACAGCCGAACACTGAAGCTTTCTTT. This translates into CSARGQPNTEAFF.

As for this clonotype: At one end, the junction sequence differs from germline, possibly due to a read error. The DNA for the CDR3 is TGTGCCAGCAGTGAAAGGGATAACAATGAGCAATCCTTC. It specifies CASSERDNNEQSF. The chain joins TRBV6-1 to TRBJ2-1; D not resolved. The CDR3 has 13 residues. Germline values: CDR1 MNHNS, CDR2 SASEGT.

To note about this clonotype: One end of the junction fails to match germline, which may point to a read error. The rearrangement links TRBV11-3 to TRBJ2-2, with 9 positions matching TRBD1. CDR3 length: 15 amino acids. Germline CDR1 is SGHNT and CDR2 is YENEEA. CDR3 nucleotides: TGTGCCAGCAGCGCGGGACAGGGTGATACCGGGAAGGTGGTTTTT. It specifies CASSAGQGDTGKVVF.

Note on this clonotype: An end of the junction does not agree with germline; a read error may underlie this. CDR3 sequence: CASSQDPTSSQPQHF. In nucleotides, the CDR3 is TGTGCCAGCAGCCAAGACCCCACTAGCAGTCAGCCACAGCATTTT. This chain uses TRBV4-2 with TRBJ1-5; no reliable D call. The CDR3 spans 15 residues. CDR1 and CDR2 from the germline V gene are LGHNA and YNFKEQ.

A word on this clonotype: This may be a read error: a much more frequent sequence differs by one nucleotide. The gene calls are TRBV7-2 and TRBJ2-2, with 8 bases fitting TRBD2. The CDR3 consists of 15 residues. V was pared by 6 bases and J by 3 bases, with 6 bases of the junction left unmatched. CDR1 and CDR2 (germline): SGHTA, FQGNSA. The CDR3 reads CASSYSGMYTGELFF. The CDR3 DNA reads as TGTGCCAGCAGTTATAGCGGGATGTACACCGGGGAGCTGTTTTTT.

As to this clonotype: The germline gene is not matched at one end of the junction; a read error may be the cause. The chain joins TRBV5-1 to TRBJ2-2; 7 bases are shared with TRBD1. CDR1 is SGHRS, CDR2 YFSETQ, per germline. CDR3 size: 16 residues. As DNA, the CDR3 is TGCGCCAGCAGATTGGCGACAGGGAGGAACACCGGGGAGCTGTTTTTT. Amino acids: CASRLATGRNTGELFF.

Concerning this clonotype itself: A read error may produce the germline difference seen at one junction end. This chain uses TRBV7-8 with TRBJ2-1; D remains ambiguous. The CDR3 consists of 14 residues. The germline V gene encodes CDR1 SGHVS and CDR2 FQNEAQ. CDR3: CTSSFLAGLNELFF. The CDR3 coding sequence is TGTACCAGCAGCTTTCTGGCTGGGCTGAATGAGCTGTTCTTC.

The gene calls are TRBV4-2 and TRBJ2-4; D assignment may be TRBD1 or TRBD2 (5 bases each). The CDR3 totals 17 residues. CDR1 and CDR2 (germline): LGHNA, YNFKEQ. Between the trimmed V and J ends, which lost 6 bases and 6 bases, there was a span of 24 bases. CDR3 loop: CASRLNSGSADINIQYF. The CDR3 nucleotides read TGTGCCAGCAGACTAAATTCAGGGAGCGCGGACATAAACATTCAGTACTTC.

As for this clonotype: One junction end does not reproduce the germline sequence, and a read error may be involved. The chain employs TRBV12-3 or TRBV12-4 and TRBJ2-2; D tentatively reads TRBD1 or TRBD2 (6 bases each). The CDR3 totals 16 residues. The CDR3 loop is CASSLVAGTNTGGLFF. The CDR3 coding sequence is TGTGCCAGCAGTTTAGTGGCAGGGACAAACACCGGGGGGCTGTTTTTT.

On this clonotype itself: The germline gene is not matched at one end of the junction; a read error may be the cause. This chain connects TRBV12-3 or TRBV12-4 to TRBJ2-5; D might be TRBD2 (7 bases). The CDR3 has 14 amino acids. CDR3 bases: TGTGCCCGCAGTTTTGTGGGGGCGGGGGAGACCCACTACTTC. Translation gives CARSFVGAGETHYF.

As concerns this clonotype: Germline and junction disagree at one end, which may indicate a read error. The chain recombines TRBV12-3 or TRBV12-4 with TRBJ2-5, with TRBD2 identical over 15 bases. The CDR3 has 17 amino acids. CDR3 loop: CASSTRTSGRAWEIQYF. CDR3 coding DNA: TGTGCCAGCAGTACTCGGACTAGCGGGAGGGCATGGGAGATCCAGTACTTC.

In regard to this clonotype: This may stem from a read error, because a much larger clone lies one nucleotide away. The chain recombines TRBV28 with TRBJ2-1; the match to TRBD2 covers 9 bases. The CDR3 length is 16 residues. Germline CDR1 and CDR2: MDHEN and SYDVKM. CDR3 loop: CASSSSAGGSYNEKFF. CDR3 nucleotide sequence: TGTGCCAGCAGTTCCTCAGCGGGAGGCTCCTACAATGAGAAGTTCTTC.